This TCR beta chain was identified in a study of a mutant IDH1 vaccine in newly diagnosed glioma. Study information: Therapy received beforehand was radiotherapy, temozolomide, or both, with most patients given both.

From germline, CDR1 is MNHNY and CDR2 SVGAGI (reference sequence). Trimming stripped 10 bases from V and 0 bases from J, with 10 bases between. CDR3 length: 13 amino acids. General observations from the study: Any relationship between pseudoprogression and changes in top peripheral T cell clonotypes seemed absent. Patients showed vaccine-induced immune responses at a rate of approximately 95%.

As to time point: week 35, safety follow-up. Each dose of the vaccine consisted of 300 ug of mutant IDH1 20-mer peptide, with topical imiquimod. Patients received eight vaccinations in weeks 1, 3, 5, 7, 11, 15, 19, 23. About this clone itself: Its cognate antigen is unknown.

Sequenced by immunoSEQ multiplex PCR; TCRdb stores in-frame clones only, minus some. The profile shows roughly 60,000 clones, 80% to 90% of them singletons. The TCR comes from a man between 35 and 55 years old with glioma. The sequencing used PBMCs, collected from a glioma patient whose treatment included an IDH1 peptide vaccine. The chain uses TRBV6-6 and TRBJ2-4, with D unclear. The CDR3 loop reads CATSPVAKNIQYF. CDR3 sequence (DNA): TGTGCCACCTCCCCAGTAGCCAAAAACATTCAGTACTTC.